Listed below are T cell receptor beta chains from one sample, sequenced in a study of response to subunit inactivated influenza vaccine. TCRdb reprocessed the RT-PCR reads with MiXCR, giving one entry per CDR3 protein. Here the sample spans 800,000 to 1,000,000 distinct CDR3 sequences, 21% being singletons. This sample comprised PBMCs from blood, obtained roughly 5 days after vaccination. Source of these receptors: a man between 50 and 59 years old who received an inactivated influenza vaccine. Both conserved end residues are part of each CDR3.

J: TRBJ2-3; V: TRBV29-1; CDR3: CSVESYGGGAPDTQYF
J: TRBJ2-4; V: TRBV28; CDR3: CASSLPPVGTKNIQYF
J: TRBJ2-5; V: TRBV5-1; CDR3: CASSLEGDSQETQYF
J: TRBJ2-4; V: TRBV9; CDR3: CASSVGVENIQYF
J: TRBJ2-2; V: TRBV24-1; CDR3: CATSDGRTNTGELFF
J: TRBJ1-2; V: TRBV10-3; CDR3: CAITMTGGEGGYTF
J: TRBJ1-2; V: TRBV28; CDR3: CASSLRTGEGYTF
J: TRBJ2-5; V: TRBV5-1; CDR3: CASSSYPGVGETQYF
J: TRBJ2-7; V: TRBV5-1; CDR3: CASYPPGARLYEQYF
J: TRBJ2-3; V: TRBV10-3; CDR3: CAISGNPWGASTDTQYF
J: TRBJ2-1; V: TRBV19; CDR3: CASSMGTGLYNEQFF
J: TRBJ2-7; V: TRBV29-1; CDR3: CSAMGGYSYEQYF
J: TRBJ2-3; V: TRBV19; CDR3: CASSRTGATDTQYF
J: TRBJ2-1; V: TRBV11-3; CDR3: CASSFTSGERNEQFF
J: TRBJ2-1; V: TRBV29-1; CDR3: CSVAGGDTYNEQFF
J: TRBJ1-5; V: TRBV20-1; CDR3: CSAVDPRGNQPQHF
J: TRBJ2-3; V: TRBV30; CDR3: CAWSVRPPLSTDTQYF
J: TRBJ2-7; V: TRBV6-1; CDR3: CASSGNRDRAGEQYF
J: TRBJ1-4; V: TRBV5-5; CDR3: CASSLGGRPNEKLFF
J: TRBJ2-7; V: TRBV5-6; CDR3: CASSPYTNPPYEQYF
J: TRBJ1-3; V: TRBV29-1; CDR3: CSVRTGSGNTIYF
J: TRBJ1-4; V: TRBV5-1; CDR3: CASSLGEEKLFF
J: TRBJ2-1; V: TRBV20-1; CDR3: CSAFDRGNEQFF
J: TRBJ2-1; V: TRBV11-3; CDR3: CASSFRGTGNEQFF
J: TRBJ1-4; V: TRBV20-1; CDR3: CSATGGINEKLFF
J: TRBJ2-7; V: TRBV18; CDR3: CASSTGTSGPYEQYF
J: TRBJ1-2; V: TRBV7-2; CDR3: CASSPFQINYGYTF
J: TRBJ2-7; V: TRBV12-3/TRBV12-4; CDR3: CASSLGTNLYEQYF
J: TRBJ1-6; V: TRBV7-2; CDR3: CASSLVGLAIPNSPLHF
J: TRBJ1-1; V: TRBV4-3; CDR3: CASSQVEQGGTEAFF
J: TRBJ2-6; V: TRBV5-1; CDR3: CASSLTGQFGANVLTF
J: TRBJ2-2; V: TRBV19; CDR3: CASSILGAGELFF
J: TRBJ2-5; V: TRBV10-3; CDR3: CAFKTPVETQYF
J: TRBJ2-3; V: TRBV29-1; CDR3: CSVETGSTDTQYF
J: TRBJ2-1; V: TRBV9; CDR3: CASSSGDFTEQFF
J: TRBJ1-6; V: TRBV10-3; CDR3: CAIRPGQKNSPLHF
J: TRBJ2-7; V: TRBV5-6; CDR3: CASSFWGNLAYEQYF
J: TRBJ1-3; V: TRBV12-3/TRBV12-4; CDR3: CASSLMGGTIYF
J: TRBJ2-1; V: TRBV6-5; CDR3: CASSYSYADNEQFF
J: TRBJ2-1; V: TRBV5-1; CDR3: CASSLGNRAGYNEQFF
J: TRBJ2-1; V: TRBV7-8; CDR3: CASSHPRGANEQFF
J: TRBJ2-1; V: TRBV12-3/TRBV12-4; CDR3: CASRTGGASDEQFF
J: TRBJ2-3; V: TRBV24-1; CDR3: CATSDLSDTQYF
J: TRBJ2-3; V: TRBV20-1; CDR3: CSARYQGIDTQYF
J: TRBJ1-5; V: TRBV7-9; CDR3: CASSLAGEAQHF
J: TRBJ2-5; V: TRBV11-1; CDR3: CASSLAPGPGAETQYF
J: TRBJ2-1; V: TRBV6-1; CDR3: CASTVDRSSYNEQFF
J: TRBJ2-3; V: TRBV28; CDR3: CASSHLLGQYF
J: TRBJ2-1; V: TRBV5-1; CDR3: CASSRTSVSSYNEQFF
J: TRBJ1-6; V: TRBV10-3; CDR3: CAIGSGTYSPLHF
J: TRBJ2-5; V: TRBV6-2/TRBV6-3; CDR3: CAIHSTGVETQYF
J: TRBJ2-5; V: TRBV12-3/TRBV12-4; CDR3: CASSAGTGQETQYF
J: TRBJ2-7; V: TRBV20-1; CDR3: CSARDPDSLEQYF
J: TRBJ2-7; V: TRBV12-3/TRBV12-4; CDR3: CASSPHLNEQYF
J: TRBJ2-7; V: TRBV20-1; CDR3: CSARGTGSPEQYF